The clone carrying this T cell receptor beta chain occurred a few times. Antigen specificity is unknown. This CDR3 is built from 16 residues. CDR1 and CDR2 from the germline V gene are LGHNA and YSLEER. V was clipped by 4 bases and J by 0 bases; unmatched bases: 8. The sample is drawn from a study of response to subunit inactivated influenza vaccine. Findings and limits, study-wide: T cells newly recruited by each seasonal influenza vaccination are few, the authors suggested.

One entry per CDR3 protein results from TCRdb running MiXCR on the RT-PCR reads. The sample lists about 830,000 distinct CDR3 sequences; 15% to 20% were seen once. The sequencing here drew on PBMCs from blood, taken more than 4 days after vaccination. The chain has TRBV4-3 and TRBJ2-7, with 8 bases matching TRBD2. The clonotype comes from a man between 50 and 59 years old who received an inactivated influenza vaccine. Written as DNA, the CDR3 is TGCGCCAGCAGCCGAGCAACCGGGACTAGCTCCTACGAGCAGTACTTC. It encodes CASSRATGTSSYEQYF.